One and the same sample provided the 26 T cell receptor beta chains below, sequenced in a study of blood T cell repertoires in COVID-19. Measured with immunoSEQ multiplex PCR; TCRdb has only the in-frame clones, and not every one. The sample consists of tens of thousands of clones, 80% to 90% of them appearing once. Sequenced input: peripheral blood. The receptors here all came from a man aged 45-65 years with active or convalescent COVID-19.

The V call is TRBV5-1, the J call TRBJ2-3; 9 bases align to TRBD1. CDR3 length: 14 residues. After removal of 3 bases from V and 6 bases from J, the junction contained 5 bases not matched to a gene. Per germline, CDR1 SGHRS and CDR2 YFSETQ. The CDR3 spells CASSSGTGTDTQYF. CDR3 bases: TGCGCCAGCAGCTCCGGGACAGGGACGGATACGCAGTATTTT.

About this clone: Other nucleotide sequences from this sample produce the same CDR3. The V gene is TRBV3-1 (or the pseudogene TRBV3-2), the J gene TRBJ2-5; TRBD2 matches 12 bases. Unmatched junction bases numbered 5, after V lost 1 base and J lost 5 bases. The CDR3 loop spans 16 amino acids. Germline V CDR1 and CDR2: LGHDT, YNNKEL (reference sequence). The CDR3 loop is CASSQALAGGLETQYF. DNA for the CDR3: TGTGCCAGCAGCCAAGCCCTAGCGGGAGGGCTGGAGACCCAGTACTTC.

The count of this clone is one. This chain joins TRBV6-5 and TRBJ2-7; TRBD1 aligns across 10 bases. The CDR3 length is 15 residues. In germline, CDR1 is MNHEY, CDR2 SVGAGI. The trim removed 2 bases at V and 6 bases at J, leaving 7 bases unmatched. The chain's CDR3 is CASSYGRQGASEQYF. In nucleotides, the CDR3 is TGTGCCAGCAGTTACGGGCGACAGGGGGCTTCCGAGCAGTACTTC.

The chain is built from TRBV15 and TRBJ1-3, with D tentatively TRBD1 (5 bases). This CDR3 has 16 residues. V was trimmed by 0 bases and J by 0 bases, leaving 9 bases between them. The germline gives CDR1 LNHNV, CDR2 YYDKDF (reference sequence). This CDR3 reads CATSRDQGNSGNTIYF. CDR3 sequence (DNA): TGTGCCACCAGCAGAGATCAGGGAAACTCTGGAAACACCATATATTTT.

The V gene is TRBV12-3 or TRBV12-4, the J gene TRBJ1-1, with no clear D. The CDR3 covers 12 residues. V shed 8 bases and J shed 1 base, with 8 bases lying between them. CDR3 DNA sequence: TGTGCCAGCTCGGGGAGGAACACTGAAGCTTTCTTT. Protein: CASSGRNTEAFF.

This chain's CDR3 is CATSEHKSSNQPQHF. As DNA, the CDR3 is TGTGCCACCAGTGAGCATAAGAGTAGCAATCAGCCCCAGCATTTT. The chain joins TRBV24-1 to TRBJ1-5; D unresolved. The CDR3 totals 15 residues. Germline-derived CDR1 and CDR2 are KGHDR and SFDVKD. With 4 bases removed from V and 0 bases from J, the gap between germline ends came to 9 bases.

V is TRBV27 and J is TRBJ1-5, with 7 bases fitting TRBD1. Germline V gene lookup returns CDR1 MNHEY and CDR2 SMNVEV (reference sequence). The CDR3 spans 17 residues. V shed 6 bases, J shed 0 bases, and the junction held 11 bases outside the gene matches. The CDR3 sequence: CASSSPGTDYSNQPQHF. In nucleotides, the CDR3 is TGTGCCAGCAGCTCACCGGGGACAGACTATAGCAATCAGCCCCAGCATTTT.

CDR3 in amino acids: CASSLRPAAEAFF. The CDR3 DNA follows: TGTGCCAGCAGCTTGAGGCCCGCGGCTGAAGCTTTCTTT. The chain carries TRBV7-2 and TRBJ1-1; D gene uncertain. In germline, CDR1 is SGHTA, CDR2 FQGNSA. The CDR3 is 13 residues long. V shed 3 bases and J shed 6 bases, with 11 bases lying between them. Combining the CDR3 with reference TRBV7-2 and TRBJ1-1 gives the whole variable domain GAGVSQSPSNKVTEKGKDVELRCDPISGHTALYWYRQSLGQGLEFLIYFQGNSAPDKSGLPSDRFSAERTGGSVSTLTIQRTQQEDSAVYLCASSLRPAAEAFFGQGTRLTVV.

The J gene is TRBJ1-1, the V gene TRBV5-8; perhaps TRBD1 as D (5 bases). With 4 bases removed from V and 3 bases from J, the gap between germline ends came to 13 bases. The CDR3 contains 14 residues. Germline V gene lookup returns CDR1 SGHTS and CDR2 YDEGEE. Here the CDR3 reads CASSRMGLDTEAFF. The DNA for the CDR3 is TGTGCCAGCAGCCGCATGGGACTGGACACTGAAGCTTTCTTT.

As to this clone: A read error may account for a junction end that differs from germline. The genes are TRBV28 and TRBJ1-2, with D possibly being TRBD1 (5 bases). The CDR3 spans 12 residues. CDR1 and CDR2 from the germline V gene are MDHEN and SYDVKM. The CDR3 region has the DNA TGTGCCAGCAGTTCCACAGGCTATGGCTACACATTC. It translates to CASSSTGYGYTF.

This clone was detected only once. The V and J genes are TRBV5-8 and TRBJ1-2, with D possibly being TRBD1 (6 bases). The germline CDR1 and CDR2 sequences are SGHTS and YDEGEE. Deletions cut 1 base from V and 7 bases from J, with 14 bases between. This CDR3 has 14 residues. CDR3 sequence: CASSLRGGAFGYTF. For the CDR3, the DNA is TGTGCCAGCAGCTTGCGGGGGGGGGCCTTTGGCTACACCTTC.

The chain joins TRBV7-7 to TRBJ2-5; 9 bases map to TRBD1. V was pared by 1 base and J by 5 bases, with 5 bases of the junction left unmatched. Germline values: CDR1 SSHAT, CDR2 FNYEAQ (reference sequence). The CDR3 consists of 15 residues. CDR3 nucleotides: TGTGCCAGCAGCTTAGGGGCCGGACAGGGGGAGACCCAGTACTTC. Translating it yields CASSLGAGQGETQYF.

The rearrangement links TRBV14 to TRBJ2-5, with 8 bases identical to TRBD2. The length of the CDR3 is 16 residues. CDR1 and CDR2 (germline): SGHDN, FVKESK. J lost 5 bases, V lost 7 bases, and 15 bases had no gene match. The CDR3 sequence: CASTPRAGALPETQYF. Here the CDR3 DNA reads TGTGCCAGCACCCCACGAGCGGGGGCCCTACCTGAGACCCAGTACTTC.

The chain joins TRBV6-5 to TRBJ2-3, with 7 bases fitting TRBD2. This CDR3 contains 16 residues. The germline CDR1 and CDR2 sequences are MNHEY and SVGAGI. The junction had 5 bases not matched to a gene; V was cut back by 0 bases and J by 2 bases. CDR3 in amino acids: CASSYSWDYLTDTQYF. In DNA, the CDR3 is TGTGCCAGCAGTTACTCGTGGGACTACCTCACAGATACGCAGTATTTT.

In regard to this clone: The same CDR3 is also encoded by other DNA sequences in this sample. The rearrangement uses TRBV24-1 and TRBJ1-5; D remains ambiguous. The V gene's germline CDR1 is KGHDR and CDR2 SFDVKD. The CDR3 runs to 12 residues. The V end lost 3 bases, the J end lost 4 bases, and 3 bases lay between the germline ends. CDR3 coding DNA: TGTGCCACCAGTGATCTGAATCAGCCCCAGCATTTT. It is translated as CATSDLNQPQHF.

V is TRBV7-2 and J is TRBJ2-1; 7 nucleotides agree with TRBD1. The V gene's germline CDR1 is SGHTA and CDR2 FQGNSA. The J segment lost 9 bases and the V segment lost 5 bases, leaving 10 bases of the junction unmatched. CDR3 length equals 14 residues. Written as DNA, the CDR3 is TGTGCCAGCAGCCAGGGGACAGCTTACGGTGAGCAGTTCTTC. Residues: CASSQGTAYGEQFF.

This chain links TRBV19 with TRBJ2-5, with 12 bases matching TRBD1. The junction had 8 bases not matched to a gene; V was cut back by 6 bases and J by 6 bases. This CDR3 has 15 residues. CDR1 is LNHDA and CDR2 is SQIVND in the germline V gene (reference sequence). Here the CDR3 reads CASSPGQGAWKTQYF. CDR3 in DNA: TGTGCCAGTAGCCCGGGACAGGGGGCATGGAAGACCCAGTACTTC.

This chain connects TRBV24-1 to TRBJ2-3; 12 positions agree with TRBD2. From germline, CDR1 is KGHDR and CDR2 SFDVKD. The J segment lost 5 bases and the V segment lost 4 bases, leaving 12 bases of the junction unmatched. This CDR3 contains 18 residues. The CDR3 sequence: CATSDRHRTSGVQDTQYF. CDR3 sequence (DNA): TGTGCCACCAGTGACCGCCACCGGACTAGCGGGGTTCAAGATACGCAGTATTTT.

This clone appeared a few times. V and J are TRBV20-1 and TRBJ2-1; maybe TRBD2 (5 bases). The length of the CDR3 is 11 residues. V was trimmed by 0 bases and J by 13 bases, leaving 10 bases between them. Germline V gives CDR1 DFQATT, CDR2 SNEGSKA (reference sequence). Written as DNA, the CDR3 is TGCAGTGCTAGAGATGAGGGTCCCCAGTTCTTC. Translated, it gives CSARDEGPQFF.

The V gene is TRBV18, the J gene TRBJ2-5; weak D call: TRBD2 (5 bases). This CDR3 has 12 amino acids. From germline, CDR1 is KGHSH and CDR2 LQKENI. V was trimmed by 4 bases and J by 5 bases, leaving 8 bases between them. The CDR3 bases are TGTGCCAGCTCACTAGAGCGGGAGACCCAGTACTTC. Translation: CASSLERETQYF.

This chain links TRBV18 with TRBJ1-6; D gene ambiguous. The CDR3 runs to 16 residues. Germline V CDR1 and CDR2: KGHSH, LQKENI. Trimming stripped 1 base from V and 0 bases from J, with 7 bases between. CDR3 DNA: TGTGCCAGCTCACCACGGCAGGCCTCCTATAATTCACCCCTCCACTTT. Its protein product is CASSPRQASYNSPLHF. The full variable domain, in which reference TRBV18 and TRBJ1-6 provide the parts outside the CDR3, is NAGVMQNPRHLVRRRGQEARLRCSPMKGHSHVYWYRQLPEEGLKFMVYLQKENIIDESGMPKERFSAEFPKEGPSILRIQQVVRGDSAAYFCASSPRQASYNSPLHFGNGTRLTVT.

CDR3 nucleotides: TGTGCCATCAGGAGGGATGTAAGCGGTGAAGCTTTCTTT. Its protein is CAIRRDVSGEAFF. The V call is TRBV10-3, the J call TRBJ1-1; D not resolved. This CDR3 spans 13 amino acids. V lost 6 bases, J lost 7 bases, and 15 bases lay in between. CDR1 and CDR2 (germline): ENHRY, SYGVKD.

The chain joins TRBV18 to TRBJ2-2; 8 bases are a match to TRBD1. The CDR3 is made up of 14 amino acids. With 4 bases clipped from V and 6 bases from J, the junction kept 4 bases outside the gene matches. Germline CDR1 reads KGHSH; CDR2 reads LQKENI. The CDR3 spells CASSLGQGAGELFF. The CDR3 DNA follows: TGTGCCAGCTCACTCGGACAGGGCGCCGGGGAGCTGTTTTTT.

Worth noting for this clone: The junction shows a germline mismatch at one end, possibly a read error. The V call is TRBV4-3, the J call TRBJ2-5, with 7 bases that match TRBD1. Germline loops: CDR1 LGHNA, CDR2 YSLEER. The CDR3 has 13 amino acids. The CDR3 reads CASSKDRAETQYF. The CDR3 DNA reads TGCGCCAGCAGCAAAGACAGGGCGGAGACCCAGTACTTC.

The chain is built from TRBV30 and TRBJ1-2; D unclear. The CDR3 contains 11 residues. CDR1 is GTSNPN, CDR2 SVGIG, per germline (reference sequence). V was cut by 0 bases and J by 7 bases, with 6 bases left in between. The CDR3 loop reads CAWSVHRGYTF. The CDR3 DNA reads as TGTGCCTGGAGTGTACACCGTGGCTACACCTTC.

This rearrangement joins TRBV24-1 to TRBJ2-2; 9 bases are shared with TRBD2. CDR1 KGHDR and CDR2 SFDVKD come from the germline V gene. CDR3 size: 17 residues. V lost 5 bases to trimming and J lost 6 bases; unmatched junction nucleotides: 12. Here the CDR3 reads CATSAPVLAGRSGELFF. As DNA, the CDR3 is TGTGCCACCAGTGCCCCCGTCCTAGCGGGGCGGTCCGGGGAGCTGTTTTTT.